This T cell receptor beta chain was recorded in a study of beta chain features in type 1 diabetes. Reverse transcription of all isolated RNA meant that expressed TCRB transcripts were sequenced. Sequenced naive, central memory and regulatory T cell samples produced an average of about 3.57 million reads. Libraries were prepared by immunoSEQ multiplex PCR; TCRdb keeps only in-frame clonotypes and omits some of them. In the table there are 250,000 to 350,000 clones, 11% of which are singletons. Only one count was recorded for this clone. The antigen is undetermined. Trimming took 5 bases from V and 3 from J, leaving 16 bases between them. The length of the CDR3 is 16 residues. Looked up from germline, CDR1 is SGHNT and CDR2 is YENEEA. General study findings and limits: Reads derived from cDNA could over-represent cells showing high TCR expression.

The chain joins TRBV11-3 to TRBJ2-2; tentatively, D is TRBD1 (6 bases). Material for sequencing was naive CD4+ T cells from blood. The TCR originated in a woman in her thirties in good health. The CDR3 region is CASSRQGHRDTGELFF. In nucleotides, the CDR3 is TGTGCCAGCAGCCGGCAGGGGCACCGGGACACCGGGGAGCTGTTTTTT.